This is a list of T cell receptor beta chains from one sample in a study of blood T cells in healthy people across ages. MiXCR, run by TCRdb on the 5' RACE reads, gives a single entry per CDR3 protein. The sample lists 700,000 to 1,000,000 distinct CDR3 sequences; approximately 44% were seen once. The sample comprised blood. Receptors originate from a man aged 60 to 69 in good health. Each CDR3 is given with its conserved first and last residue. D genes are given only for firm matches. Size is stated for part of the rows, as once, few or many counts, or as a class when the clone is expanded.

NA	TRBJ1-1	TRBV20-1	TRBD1	CSARRTDRVRNTEAFF	TGCAGTGCTAGGCGCACTGACAGGGTCCGCAACACTGAAGCTTTCTTT
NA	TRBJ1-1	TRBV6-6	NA	CASSPHGRMNTEAFF	TGTGCCAGCAGTCCTCATGGACGGATGAACACTGAAGCTTTCTTT
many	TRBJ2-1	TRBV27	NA	CASSGTNNEQFF	TGTGCCAGCAGCGGGACAAACAATGAGCAGTTCTTC
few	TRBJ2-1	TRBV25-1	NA	CASSEFGGYEQFF	TGTGCCAGCAGTGAATTCGGGGGCTATGAGCAGTTCTTC
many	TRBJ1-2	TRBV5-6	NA	CASSLAEYYGYTF	TGTGCCAGCAGCTTGGCGGAGTACTATGGCTACACCTTC
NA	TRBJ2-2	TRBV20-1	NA	CSARGPGELFF	TGCAGTGCCCGAGGACCCGGGGAGCTGTTTTTT
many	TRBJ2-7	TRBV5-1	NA	CASSPVPGATLTYEQYF	TGCGCCAGCAGCCCCGTCCCGGGAGCGACCCTGACTTACGAGCAGTACTTC
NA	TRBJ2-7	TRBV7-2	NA	CASSLAVEPTYEQYF	TGTGCCAGCAGCTTGGCCGTCGAGCCGACCTACGAGCAGTACTTC
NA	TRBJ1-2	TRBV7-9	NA	CASSLVSVTNYGYTF	TGTGCCAGCAGCTTGGTCAGCGTAACTAACTATGGCTACACCTTC
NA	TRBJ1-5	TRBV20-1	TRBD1	CSATTGNSNQPQHF	TGCAGTGCTACGACAGGGAATAGCAATCAGCCCCAGCATTTT
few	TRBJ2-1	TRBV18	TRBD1	CASSPPGQTYNEQFF	TGTGCCAGCTCACCCCCGGGACAGACCTACAATGAGCAGTTCTTC
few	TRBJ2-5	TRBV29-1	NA	CSVEGPNRAQGTQYF	TGCAGCGTTGAGGGCCCCAACAGGGCCCAGGGGACCCAGTACTTC
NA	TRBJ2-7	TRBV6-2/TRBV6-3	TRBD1	CATSDRGNPYEQYF	TGTGCCACCTCTGACAGGGGCAATCCCTACGAGCAGTACTTC
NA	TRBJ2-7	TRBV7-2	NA	CASSLTDRSYNEQYF	TGTGCCAGCAGCTTAACCGACCGTTCCTACAATGAGCAGTACTTC
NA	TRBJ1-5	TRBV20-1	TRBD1	CSAKRGLAGNQPQHF	TGCAGTGCTAAGAGGGGGCTAGCTGGCAATCAGCCCCAGCATTTT
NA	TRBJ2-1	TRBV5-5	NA	CASSLDINNEQFF	TGTGCCAGCAGCTTGGACATCAACAATGAGCAGTTCTTC
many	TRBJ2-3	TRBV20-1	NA	CSARDYVRTDTQYF	TGCAGTGCTAGAGATTACGTCCGCACAGATACGCAGTATTTT
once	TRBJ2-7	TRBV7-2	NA	CASSLKLSGITSYEQYF	TGTGCCAGCAGCTTAAAATTGTCGGGGATAACCTCCTACGAGCAGTACTTC
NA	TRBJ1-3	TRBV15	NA	CATSRGDLNDGNTIYF	TGTGCCACCAGCAGGGGGGACCTAAACGACGGAAACACCATATATTTT
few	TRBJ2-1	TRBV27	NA	CASSQGFEQFF	TGTGCCAGCAGCCAGGGGTTTGAGCAGTTCTTC
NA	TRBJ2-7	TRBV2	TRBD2	CASLGPGLAGGVSYNEQYF	TGTGCCAGCCTCGGACCGGGACTAGCGGGGGGGGTCTCCTACAATGAGCAGTACTTC
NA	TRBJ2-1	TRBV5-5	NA	CASSLASGGWYNEQFF	TGTGCCAGCAGCTTGGCATCCGGGGGCTGGTACAATGAGCAGTTCTTC
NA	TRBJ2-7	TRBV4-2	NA	CASSHPTVGYEQYF	TGTGCCAGCAGCCACCCCACGGTGGGGTACGAGCAGTACTTC
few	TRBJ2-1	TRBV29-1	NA	CSVESGQFF	TGCAGCGTTGAGTCAGGGCAGTTCTTC
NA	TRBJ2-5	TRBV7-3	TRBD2	CASSLRGRGGRQETQYF	TGTGCCAGTAGCTTAAGGGGGCGGGGGGGCCGCCAAGAGACCCAGTACTTC
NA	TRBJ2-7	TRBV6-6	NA	CTSSLTSNEQYF	TGTACCAGCAGTCTCACTAGTAACGAGCAGTACTTC
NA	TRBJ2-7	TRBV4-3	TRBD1	CASSQVSPDRGLAEQYF	TGCGCCAGCAGCCAAGTCTCCCCCGACAGGGGGCTCGCTGAGCAGTACTTC
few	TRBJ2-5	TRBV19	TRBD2	CASSTPGGTETQYF	TGTGCCAGTAGTACCCCGGGGGGGACGGAGACCCAGTACTTC
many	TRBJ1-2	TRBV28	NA	CASNSGTKNGYTF	TGTGCCAGCAACTCCGGGACAAAGAATGGCTACACCTTC
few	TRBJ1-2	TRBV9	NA	CASSPEGGLGYGYTF	TGTGCCAGCAGCCCGGAAGGAGGGCTCGGCTATGGCTACACCTTC
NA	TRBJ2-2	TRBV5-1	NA	CASSMDNTGELFF	TGCGCCAGCAGTATGGACAACACCGGGGAGCTGTTTTTT
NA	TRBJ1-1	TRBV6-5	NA	CASIPRAAGNTEAFF	TGTGCCAGCATTCCGAGGGCAGCCGGAAACACTGAAGCTTTCTTT
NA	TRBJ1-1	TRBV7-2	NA	CASSLTASNSNTEAFF	TGTGCCAGCAGCTTAACCGCCTCCAACTCGAACACTGAAGCTTTCTTT
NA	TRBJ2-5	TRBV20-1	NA	CSATRETQYF	TGCAGTGCTACCCGGGAAACCCAGTACTTC
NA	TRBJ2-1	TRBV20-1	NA	CSLLSGTYNEQFF	TGCAGCCTCCTCTCCGGCACCTACAATGAGCAGTTCTTC
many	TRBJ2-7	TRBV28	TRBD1	CASTPGQSYEQYF	TGTGCCAGCACCCCGGGACAGTCCTACGAGCAGTACTTC
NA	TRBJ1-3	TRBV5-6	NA	CASSFSPSSGSGNTIYF	TGTGCCAGCAGCTTCTCTCCCAGCTCGGGAAGTGGAAACACCATATATTTT
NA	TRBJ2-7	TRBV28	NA	CASGPPGLYFYEQYF	TGTGCCAGCGGACCCCCGGGACTCTACTTCTACGAGCAGTACTTC
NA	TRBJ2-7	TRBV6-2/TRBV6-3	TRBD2	CASSYLEGTIPYEQYF	TGTGCCAGCAGCTACCTGGAAGGGACTATCCCCTACGAGCAGTACTTC
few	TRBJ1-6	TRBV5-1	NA	CASSYSVQADSPLHF	TGCGCCAGCAGCTACTCCGTCCAGGCGGATTCACCCCTCCACTTT
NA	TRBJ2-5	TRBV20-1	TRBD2	CSARISGGIPETQYF	TGCAGTGCTAGAATCAGCGGGGGCATACCAGAGACCCAGTACTTC
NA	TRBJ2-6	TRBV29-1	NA	CSAGLAGANVLTF	TGCAGCGCCGGGTTAGCGGGGGCCAACGTCCTGACTTTC
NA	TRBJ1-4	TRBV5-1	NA	CASSHGPRGQLMKNCFF	NA
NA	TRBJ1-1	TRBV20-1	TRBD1	CSATYRGRMNTEAFF	TGCAGTGCTACCTACAGGGGCAGAATGAACACTGAAGCTTTCTTT
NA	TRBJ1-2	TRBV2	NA	CATQGDDNYGYTF	TGTGCCACCCAGGGCGATGACAACTATGGCTACACCTTC
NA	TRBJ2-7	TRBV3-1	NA	CASSRSAESSYEQYF	TGTGCCAGCAGCCGGAGTGCAGAGTCCTCCTACGAGCAGTACTTC
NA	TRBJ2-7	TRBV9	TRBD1	CASSPRGDRQSYEQYF	TGTGCCAGCAGCCCAAGAGGGGACAGACAATCCTACGAGCAGTACTTC
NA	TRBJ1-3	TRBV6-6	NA	CATSTQGSSGNTIYF	TGTGCCACTTCCACTCAGGGTTCCTCTGGAAACACCATATATTTT
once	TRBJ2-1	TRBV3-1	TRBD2	CASSQDSGRYNEQFF	TGTGCCAGCAGCCAAGATAGCGGGAGATACAATGAGCAGTTCTTC
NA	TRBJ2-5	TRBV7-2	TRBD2	CASSGGVAGVRETQYF	TGTGCCAGCAGCGGAGGGGTAGCGGGAGTAAGGGAGACCCAGTACTTC
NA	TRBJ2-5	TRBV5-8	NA	CASSGGYGGKETQYF	TGTGCCAGCAGCGGGGGCTATGGGGGGAAAGAGACCCAGTACTTC
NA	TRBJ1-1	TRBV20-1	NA	CSAQLRGLNTEAFF	TGCAGTGCGCAGCTTAGGGGTTTGAACACTGAAGCTTTCTTT
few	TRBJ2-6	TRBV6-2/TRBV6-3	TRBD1	CASTTGGSGANVLTF	TGTGCCAGCACCACAGGGGGTTCTGGGGCCAACGTCCTGACTTTC
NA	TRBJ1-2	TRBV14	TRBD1	CASSQLTGDHGYTF	TGTGCCAGCAGCCAACTCACAGGGGATCATGGCTACACCTTC
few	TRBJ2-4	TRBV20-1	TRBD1	CSALDRAGAKNIQYF	TGCAGTGCTTTGGACAGGGCGGGGGCCAAAAACATTCAGTACTTC
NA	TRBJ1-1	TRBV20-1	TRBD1	CSARGQGAMDTEAFF	TGCAGTGCTAGAGGACAGGGGGCCATGGACACTGAAGCTTTCTTT
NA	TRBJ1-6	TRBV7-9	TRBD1	CASSSTTGTGLFSPLHF	TGTGCCAGCAGCTCTACCACCGGGACAGGGCTATTCTCACCCCTCCACTTT